One sample yielded the 23 T cell receptor beta chains listed below, sequenced in a study of vaccination and CD4 T cells after COVID-19. These receptors' targets are unknown. Oncomine TCR Beta short-read sequencing was applied to DNA from cultured CD4+ T cells. MiXCR, run by TCRdb on the PCR reads, gives a single entry per CDR3 protein. Of 15,000 to 20,000 distinct CDR3 sequences listed, about 75% were seen once; the top ten hold 16%. Stated treatment: approximately 10-day PBMC culture with coronavirus spike peptide pools or control peptides (ViraFEST assay). The specimen sequenced was CD4+ T cells from blood, cultured in vitro. These receptors all come from a human donor who had recovered from COVID-19.

The chain recombines TRBV7-2 with TRBJ1-6; D remains unclear. The V gene lost 1 base and the J gene lost 4 bases, with 11 bases spanning the gap. The length of the CDR3 is 16 residues. Germline V gene data show CDR1 as SGHTA and CDR2 as FQGNSA. CDR3 protein: CASSLESGKYNSPLHF. CDR3 DNA: TGTGCCAGCAGCTTAGAATCAGGAAAATATAATTCACCCCTCCACTTT.

This clonotype showed up just a few times. The CDR3 DNA reads as TGTGCCGGAAACCCGGTTAGGGCGGACTATGGCTACACCTTC. Translated: CAGNPVRADYGYTF. This chain connects TRBV30 to TRBJ1-2, with unresolved D. The CDR3 loop spans 14 amino acids. From germline, CDR1 is GTSNPN and CDR2 SVGIG (reference sequence). Trimming took 8 bases from V and 3 from J, leaving 19 bases between them.

V and J are TRBV20-1 and TRBJ1-3, with a possible D match to TRBD1 (5 bases). Looked up from germline, CDR1 is DFQATT and CDR2 is SNEGSKA (reference sequence). Between the trimmed V and J ends, which lost 0 bases and 9 bases, there was a span of 12 bases. The CDR3 spans 13 residues. In nucleotides, the CDR3 is TGCAGTGCTAGAGAGATGTTGCAGGGCACCATATATTTT. As protein: CSAREMLQGTIYF.

The chain has TRBV20-1 and TRBJ2-5; 13 bases map to TRBD2. V shed 5 bases, J shed 4 bases, and the junction held 10 bases outside the gene matches. Germline CDR1 is DFQATT and CDR2 is SNEGSKA (reference sequence). This CDR3 spans 16 amino acids. CDR3 DNA sequence: TGCAGTGCTCCCCTCGGGACTAGCGGGAATTCAGAGACCCAGTACTTC. This gives the protein CSAPLGTSGNSETQYF.

The genes are TRBV20-1 and TRBJ1-1; the match to TRBD1 covers 7 bases. Germline CDR1 is DFQATT and CDR2 is SNEGSKA (reference sequence). The CDR3 is 14 residues long. V dropped 0 bases and J dropped 1; count of bases not matched to a gene: 2. For the CDR3, the DNA is TGCAGTGCTAGAGATCACAGGGGGAACACTGAAGCTTTCTTT. Protein sequence: CSARDHRGNTEAFF.

The rearrangement links TRBV7-9 to TRBJ1-6; no firm D call. This CDR3 has 17 residues. The germline CDR1 and CDR2 sequences are SEHNR and FQNEAQ (reference sequence). Trimming cost V 5 bases and J 1 base, with 15 bases left between them. This chain's CDR3 is CASSPDRELSYNSPLHF. The DNA for the CDR3 is TGTGCCAGCAGCCCGGACCGCGAACTATCCTATAATTCACCCCTCCACTTT.

The chain employs TRBV19 and TRBJ2-7; TRBD1 agrees at 10 bases. Germline assignment: CDR1 LNHDA and CDR2 SQIVND (reference sequence). Germline trimming cut 7 bases from V and 2 bases from J; bases unmatched to any gene: 5. The CDR3 is 14 residues long. In DNA, the CDR3 is TGTGCCAGTACCCGGACAGGGGGGCCCTACGAGCAGTACTTC. Its protein product is CASTRTGGPYEQYF.

This clonotype occurred once. CDR3 residues: CAISESTTGGHSPDPEAFF. The CDR3 DNA reads TGTGCCATCAGTGAGTCGACAACGGGGGGCCATAGTCCAGACCCTGAAGCTTTCTTT. V usage is TRBV10-3 and J usage is TRBJ1-1; D is perhaps TRBD1 (6 bases). Germline-derived CDR1 and CDR2 are ENHRY and SYGVKD. V shed 0 bases and J shed 6 bases, with 26 bases lying between them. This CDR3 is 19 amino acids long.

This clonotype has a handful of counts. This chain uses TRBV6-1 with TRBJ1-2; D ambiguous. In germline, CDR1 is MNHNS, CDR2 SASEGT. The CDR3 extends over 13 amino acids. V was clipped by 5 bases and J by 2 bases, with 9 bases between them. This chain's CDR3 is CASSNGANYGYTF. The CDR3 bases are TGTGCCAGCAGTAACGGAGCGAACTATGGCTACACCTTC.

This clonotype has a handful of counts. The chain recombines TRBV20-1 with TRBJ2-3, with TRBD1 identical over 9 bases. The V segment lost 3 bases and the J segment 2 bases; nucleotides outside the gene matches: 9. CDR3 size: 16 residues. Germline assignment: CDR1 DFQATT and CDR2 SNEGSKA (reference sequence). CDR3 bases: TGCAGTGCTAGCTCTCTGGACAGGGGATTCACAGATACGCAGTATTTT. Translated: CSASSLDRGFTDTQYF.

The chain recombines TRBV12-3 or TRBV12-4 with TRBJ1-2; D unclear. V lost 4 bases, J lost 7 bases, and 10 bases lay in between. The length of the CDR3 is 12 residues. The CDR3 bases are TGTGCCAGCAGTTCGGGCCCGGCTGGCTACACCTTC. Encoded protein: CASSSGPAGYTF.

The chain combines TRBV27 with TRBJ2-2; a possible D gene is TRBD1 (5 bases). The CDR3 runs 15 residues. The V gene's germline CDR1 is MNHEY and CDR2 SMNVEV (reference sequence). V lost 0 bases and J lost 5, with 10 bases in between. The CDR3 bases are TGTGCCAGCAGTTTATCCCAGGGTAGGACCGGGGAGCTGTTTTTT. This gives the protein CASSLSQGRTGELFF.

The V gene is TRBV4-1, the J gene TRBJ1-6, with D maybe TRBD1 (5 bases). Germline CDR1 MGHRA, CDR2 YSYEKL. Trimming removed 6 bases at V and 1 base at J, with 13 bases between. This CDR3 region has 16 residues. The DNA of the CDR3 is TGCGCCAGCAGAAGGGTGGGGGGGTCCTATAATTCACCCCTCCACTTT. Protein product: CASRRVGGSYNSPLHF.

This rearrangement joins TRBV7-6 to TRBJ1-4, with 10 bases lining up with TRBD1. The CDR3 loop spans 13 amino acids. Germline values: CDR1 SGHVS, CDR2 FNYEAQ. Trimming took 5 bases from V and 8 from J; bases not matched to a gene: 2. In DNA, the CDR3 is TGTGCCAGCAGCCAGGACAGGGGGGAAAAACTGTTTTTT. This translates into CASSQDRGEKLFF.

This clonotype was detected only once. The chain has TRBV5-4 and TRBJ2-7; D may match TRBD1 or TRBD2 (5 bases each). Germline loops: CDR1 SGHNT, CDR2 YYREEE (reference sequence). CDR3 length: 15 residues. V was cut by 5 bases and J by 2 bases, with 17 bases left in between. Written as DNA, the CDR3 is TGTGCCAGCAGACGGGACGGAGCGGCGCCCTACGAGCAGTACTTC. Encoded protein: CASRRDGAAPYEQYF.

The rearrangement links TRBV11-3 to TRBJ2-1; 9 bases are a match to TRBD2. The CDR3 is 15 residues long. CDR1 and CDR2 (germline): SGHNT, YENEEA. V trimming: 7 bases; J trimming: 4 bases; junction bases outside the gene matches: 8. CDR3 region: CASTLGRGGYNEQFF. The CDR3 DNA is TGTGCCAGCACCCTGGGGCGGGGGGGATACAATGAGCAGTTCTTC.

J is TRBJ1-2 and V is TRBV27; D call uncertain. Germline assignment: CDR1 MNHEY and CDR2 SMNVEV (reference sequence). The CDR3 is 15 residues long. Trimming removed 2 bases from V and 4 bases from J, with 14 bases in between. The CDR3: CASSLRFGVAYGYTF. For the CDR3, the DNA is TGTGCCAGCAGTTTAAGGTTTGGGGTTGCCTATGGCTACACCTTC.

This clonotype came up a few times. The V call is TRBV20-1, the J call TRBJ2-2, with unresolved D. The V and J ends lost 7 bases and 4 bases respectively, with 10 bases between them. Per the germline V gene, CDR1 is DFQATT and CDR2 is SNEGSKA (reference sequence). The CDR3 runs 12 residues. CDR3 in amino acids: CSVAEATGELFF. In DNA, the CDR3 is TGCAGTGTGGCAGAGGCCACCGGGGAGCTGTTTTTT.

V is TRBV20-1 and J is TRBJ1-2, with D maybe TRBD1 (5 bases). From germline, CDR1 is DFQATT and CDR2 SNEGSKA (reference sequence). V lost 5 bases and J lost 3, with 16 bases in between. The CDR3 runs 14 residues. CDR3 bases: TGCAGTGCTCTTGCTGGTACAGGATACTATGGCTACACCTTC. This codes for CSALAGTGYYGYTF.

The genes are TRBV27 and TRBJ1-6; D may be TRBD1 (6 bases). The V and J ends lost 2 bases and 0 bases respectively, with 17 bases between them. Germline V CDR1 and CDR2: MNHEY, SMNVEV (reference sequence). CDR3 size: 19 residues. The chain's CDR3 is CASSLTRGRGFSYNSPLHF. CDR3 nucleotide sequence: TGTGCCAGCAGTTTAACGAGGGGCAGGGGTTTCTCCTATAATTCACCCCTCCACTTT.

CDR3 sequence reads: CASSLLSGGAGELFF. In nucleotides, the CDR3 is TGTGCCAGCAGCTTATTAAGCGGGGGGGCCGGGGAGCTGTTTTTT. This chain joins TRBV7-2 and TRBJ2-2; 10 bases are shared with TRBD2. Germline CDR1 SGHTA, CDR2 FQGNSA. The ends lost 2 bases at V and 6 bases at J; junction bases unmatched: 3. This CDR3 contains 15 residues.

The gene calls are TRBV11-3 and TRBJ2-5; 9 bases agree with TRBD2. There are 18 residues in the CDR3. The V gene's germline CDR1 is SGHNT and CDR2 YENEEA. V lost 5 bases to trimming and J lost 4 bases; unmatched junction nucleotides: 17. In nucleotides, the CDR3 is TGTGCCAGCAGCCCCCAGGTAGCGGGGGCCTTAAAAGGAGAGACCCAGTACTTC. This gives the protein CASSPQVAGALKGETQYF. Full variable domain (outside the CDR3, taken from reference TRBV11-3 and TRBJ2-5): EAGVVQSPRYKIIEKKQPVAFWCNPISGHNTLYWYLQNLGQGPELLIRYENEEAVDDSQLPKDRFSAERLKGVDSTLKIQPAELGDSAVYLCASSPQVAGALKGETQYFGPGTRLLVL.

The chain uses TRBV27 and TRBJ1-1; TRBD1 is a possible D gene (5 bases). The CDR3 spans 15 residues. The germline V and J ends were trimmed by 2 bases and 4 bases, with 14 bases remaining between them. CDR1 and CDR2 from the germline V gene are MNHEY and SMNVEV (reference sequence). The CDR3 sequence: CASSLAPDRATEAFF. CDR3 in DNA: TGTGCCAGCAGTTTAGCACCCGACAGAGCCACTGAAGCTTTCTTT.